Following are 31 T cell receptor beta chains from one sample sequenced in a study of identical twins. A single record per CDR3 protein comes from TCRdb applying MiXCR to the 5' RACE reads. Of about 1.7 million distinct CDR3 sequences listed, around 29% were seen once; the top ten hold around 0.3%. The sequencing sample was made of cord blood. Source of these receptors: a newborn girl in good health.

V usage is TRBV29-1 and J usage is TRBJ2-1; D is ambiguous. The CDR3 covers 12 residues. Germline values: CDR1 SQVTM, CDR2 ANQGSEA. Trimming left V 4 bases short and J 9 bases short, with 13 bases between. CDR3 coding DNA: TGCAGCGTTGGGGTCTATGACCCTGAGCAGTTCTTC. Translated: CSVGVYDPEQFF.

This clonotype has only a few counts. Written as DNA, the CDR3 is TGCAGTGCTAGAGGAGCCGAGACAGACCTCAATCAGCCCCAGCATTTT. Translation gives CSARGAETDLNQPQHF. The genes are TRBV20-1 and TRBJ1-5; possibly TRBD1 for D (5 bases). V was cut by 1 base and J by 3 bases, with 16 bases left in between. The CDR3 length is 16 residues. Germline V gives CDR1 DFQATT, CDR2 SNEGSKA (reference sequence).

In this sample, this clonotype turned up a few times. The rearrangement links TRBV14 to TRBJ2-7, with D possibly TRBD2 on 6 matching bases. This CDR3 comprises 15 residues. The V and J ends lost 3 bases and 3 bases respectively, with 15 bases between them. Germline CDR1 SGHDN, CDR2 FVKESK. The CDR3 here is CASSQSGGAFYEQYF. The CDR3 region has the DNA TGTGCCAGCAGCCAGTCTGGAGGGGCCTTCTACGAGCAGTACTTC.

The J gene is TRBJ2-1, the V gene TRBV14, with D possibly TRBD2 on 5 matching bases. V dropped 0 bases and J dropped 6 bases, with 15 bases sitting between them. There are 16 residues in the CDR3. The V gene's germline CDR1 is SGHDN and CDR2 FVKESK. The CDR3 sequence is CASSQDVSSWGNEQFF. The CDR3 region has the DNA TGTGCCAGCAGCCAAGATGTTTCTAGCTGGGGCAATGAGCAGTTCTTC.

The V gene is TRBV6-6, the J gene TRBJ1-5, with TRBD1 as a possible D gene (5 bases). Germline V CDR1 and CDR2: MNHNY, SVGAGI (reference sequence). The CDR3 runs to 16 residues. V lost 6 bases and J lost 3, with 18 bases in between. DNA for the CDR3: TGTGCCAGCAGCCACTACCTGGGGGGAAACAATCAGCCCCAGCATTTT. It specifies CASSHYLGGNNQPQHF.

This clonotype has only one observation. V usage is TRBV27 and J usage is TRBJ2-1; 7 bases map to TRBD1. Germline values: CDR1 MNHEY, CDR2 SMNVEV (reference sequence). The CDR3 covers 14 residues. Trimming cost V 5 bases and J 9 bases; bases outside gene matches: 10. CDR3 DNA: TGTGCCAGCAGTCCCGGTAGAGGGGGCGGTGAGCAGTTCTTC. As protein: CASSPGRGGGEQFF.

The J gene is TRBJ2-7, the V gene TRBV21-1; the table's D gene call, TRBD1, was not cross checked with the DNA. TRBV21-1 counts as a pseudogene. The CDR3 totals 16 residues. The CDR3 sequence is CASSIGGDRDYYEQYF. The DNA for the CDR3 is TGTGCCAGCAGTATCGGAGGGGACAGGGATTACTACGAGCAGTACTTC.

The CDR3, as DNA: TGTGCCAGCAGTAGATCGGCGGGGGGCGCGGATACGCAGTATTTT. Translated: CASSRSAGGADTQYF. This chain uses TRBV25-1 with TRBJ2-3; 8 bases are a match to TRBD2. Germline-derived CDR1 and CDR2 are MGHDK and SYGVNS. V trimming: 5 bases; J trimming: 6 bases; junction bases outside the gene matches: 10. The CDR3 loop spans 15 amino acids.

A single count supports this clonotype. The V call is TRBV28, the J call TRBJ2-3; D unresolved. V shed 8 bases and J shed 3 bases, with 6 bases lying between them. CDR3 length equals 11 residues. CDR1 and CDR2 from the germline V gene are MDHEN and SYDVKM. CDR3 in DNA: TGTGCCAGCGAATATACAGATACGCAGTATTTT. Amino acid sequence: CASEYTDTQYF. Filled out from reference TRBV28 and TRBJ2-3, the complete variable domain reads DVKVTQSSRYLVKRTGEKVFLECVQDMDHENMFWYRQDPGLGLRLIYFSYDVKMKEKGDIPEGYSVSREKKERFSLILESASTNQTSMYLCASEYTDTQYFGPGTRLTVL.

This clonotype was picked up a small number of times. The CDR3 DNA sequence: TGCAGTGCTAGAGGTGGGGGGTTCGGAAACATTCAGTACTTC. This translates into CSARGGGFGNIQYF. The chain links TRBV20-1 to TRBJ2-7, with D tentatively TRBD2 (6 bases). Gene TRBJ2-4 matches the end of the DNA better, so the J call may be wrong. Germline CDR1 and CDR2: DFQATT and SNEGSKA (reference sequence). The CDR3 covers 14 residues.

The genes are TRBV20-1 and TRBJ2-7; perhaps TRBD1 as D (6 bases). CDR1 is DFQATT and CDR2 is SNEGSKA in the germline V gene (reference sequence). The CDR3 extends over 14 amino acids. Trimming took off 0 bases at V and 2 bases at J, with 11 bases between the two ends. The CDR3 here is CSAREPGQTYEQYF. CDR3 nucleotides: TGCAGTGCTAGAGAGCCGGGACAAACCTACGAGCAGTACTTC.

This clonotype was observed a handful of times. At one end the junction does not follow the germline gene, possibly because of a read error. V and J are TRBV27 and TRBJ2-7; the D is unclear. Germline assignment: CDR1 MNHEY and CDR2 SMNVEV (reference sequence). This CDR3 is built from 14 residues. The CDR3 DNA sequence: TGTGCCAGTAGTTTAAGGCTGTCTAACTACGAGCAGTACTTC. It encodes CASSLRLSNYEQYF.

Ten or more counts support this clonotype. The chain is built from TRBV24-1 and TRBJ1-5; 8 nucleotides line up with TRBD1. The CDR3 runs 13 residues. J lost 2 bases, V lost 7 bases, and 0 bases had no gene match. Germline CDR1 reads KGHDR; CDR2 reads SFDVKD. The DNA of the CDR3 is TGTGCCACCAGGGACAGGGGCAATCAGCCCCAGCATTTT. Protein product: CATRDRGNQPQHF.

This clonotype was picked up many times. The V gene is TRBV29-1, the J gene TRBJ2-1, with D possibly called TRBD1 or TRBD2 (5 bases each). V lost 6 bases and J 4 bases, leaving 25 bases between the germline ends. The CDR3 runs 17 residues. Germline V lookup: CDR1 SQVTM, CDR2 ANQGSEA. DNA of the CDR3: TGCAGCGTACCCAAAGGCCCCCGGGACCCCTCATACAATGAGCAGTTCTTC. Translated: CSVPKGPRDPSYNEQFF.

The rearrangement joins TRBV20-1 to TRBJ2-4, with 15 bases identical to TRBD2. Germline V gene lookup returns CDR1 DFQATT and CDR2 SNEGSKA (reference sequence). V trimming: 1 base; J trimming: 2 bases; junction bases outside the gene matches: 3. The CDR3 is 17 amino acids. CDR3 region: CSARVGTSGRTKNIQYF. In DNA form, the CDR3 reads TGCAGTGCTAGAGTGGGGACTAGCGGGAGGACCAAAAACATTCAGTACTTC.

The V call is TRBV28, the J call TRBJ1-5; 10 bases align to TRBD1. CDR1 and CDR2 from the germline V gene are MDHEN and SYDVKM. V trimming: 1 base; J trimming: 8 bases; junction bases outside the gene matches: 5. The CDR3 is 15 amino acids. Written as DNA, the CDR3 is TGTGCCAGCAGTTTATTTGGGACAGGGGAGAAGCCCCAGCATTTT. This translates into CASSLFGTGEKPQHF. The full variable domain, in which reference TRBV28 and TRBJ1-5 provide the parts outside the CDR3, is DVKVTQSSRYLVKRTGEKVFLECVQDMDHENMFWYRQDPGLGLRLIYFSYDVKMKEKGDIPEGYSVSREKKERFSLILESASTNQTSMYLCASSLFGTGEKPQHFGDGTRLSIL.

As regards this clonotype: Just one base apart from a much larger clone, this may be a read error. This chain joins TRBV7-2 and TRBJ2-3; 12 bases fit TRBD2. Germline CDR1 and CDR2: SGHTA and FQGNSA. The V gene end was trimmed by 0 bases and the J gene end by 8 bases; junction bases not matched to a gene: 15. CDR3 length equals 19 residues. The DNA of the CDR3 is TGTGCCAGCAGCTTAGCCGACAGGTTAACTAGCGGGGGGACACGTACGCAGTATTTT. It codes for CASSLADRLTSGGTRTQYF. Supplemented by reference TRBV7-2 and TRBJ2-3, the full variable domain reads GAGVSQSPSNKVTEKGKDVELRCDPISGHTALYWYRQSLGQGLEFLIYFQGNSAPDKSGLPSDRFSAERTGGSVSTLTIQRTQQEDSAVYLCASSLADRLTSGGTRTQYFGPGTRLTVL.

The chain uses TRBV6-5 and TRBJ2-3; D is unresolved. Per germline, CDR1 MNHEY and CDR2 SVGAGI. Trimming cost V 0 bases and J 2 bases, with 12 bases left between them. The CDR3 spans 16 residues. As DNA, the CDR3 is TGTGCCAGCAGTTACTCGATGGGGTCTTTCACAGATACGCAGTATTTT. Its protein product is CASSYSMGSFTDTQYF.

The chain couples TRBV25-1 to TRBJ2-2, with unresolved D. Germline V gives CDR1 MGHDK, CDR2 SYGVNS. This CDR3 has 12 residues. Trimming left V 6 bases short and J 7 bases short, with 9 bases between. In DNA form, the CDR3 reads TGTGCCAGCAGCGCATATAGCGGGGAGCTGTTTTTT. It codes for CASSAYSGELFF. Together with reference TRBV25-1 and TRBJ2-2, the CDR3 gives the full variable domain: EADIYQTPRYLVIGTGKKITLECSQTMGHDKMYWYQQDPGMELHLIHYSYGVNSTEKGDLSSESTVSRIRTEHFPLTLESARPSHTSQYLCASSAYSGELFFGEGSRLTVL.

This sequence joins TRBV19 and TRBJ2-1; weak D call: TRBD1 (6 bases). V lost 5 bases and J lost 0, with 14 bases in between. Germline V lookup: CDR1 LNHDA, CDR2 SQIVND (reference sequence). The length of the CDR3 is 16 residues. CDR3 amino acids: CASSAWGPSSYNEQFF. In DNA form, the CDR3 reads TGTGCCAGTAGTGCTTGGGGGCCCAGCTCCTACAATGAGCAGTTCTTC.

V gene TRBV20-1 combines with J gene TRBJ2-7; 9 bases fit TRBD2. Germline V gives CDR1 DFQATT, CDR2 SNEGSKA (reference sequence). With V trimmed by 0 bases and J by 2 bases, 5 bases remained unmatched. The CDR3 is 15 amino acids. The CDR3 nucleotides are TGCAGTGCTAGAGAGGCGACTAGCGGCCCCTACGAGCAGTACTTC. It yields the protein CSAREATSGPYEQYF.

The rearrangement links TRBV2 to TRBJ1-5, with D perhaps TRBD1 (5 bases). The CDR3 runs 15 residues. CDR1 and CDR2 from the germline V gene are SNHLY and FYNNEI. V was clipped by 3 bases and J by 1 base, with 10 bases between them. Here the CDR3 reads CASSDGARSNQPQHF. In DNA, the CDR3 is TGTGCCAGCAGTGATGGGGCGCGGAGCAATCAGCCCCAGCATTTT.

V gene TRBV20-1 combines with J gene TRBJ2-3, with D uncertain. The germline V and J ends were trimmed by 1 base and 1 base, with 12 bases remaining between them. This CDR3 is 15 amino acids long. Germline V CDR1 and CDR2: DFQATT, SNEGSKA (reference sequence). The CDR3 is CSARVPGHGTDTQYF. In DNA form, the CDR3 reads TGCAGTGCTAGAGTCCCAGGTCACGGCACAGATACGCAGTATTTT.

This clonotype has a handful of counts. This rearrangement joins TRBV20-1 to TRBJ2-1, with 10 positions matching TRBD2. V shed 2 bases, J shed 3 bases, and the junction held 4 bases outside the gene matches. CDR3 length: 15 residues. In germline, CDR1 is DFQATT, CDR2 SNEGSKA (reference sequence). CDR3 protein: CSARQLAGYYNEQFF. CDR3 sequence (DNA): TGCAGTGCTAGACAACTAGCGGGGTACTACAATGAGCAGTTCTTC.

This chain uses TRBV2 with TRBJ1-4; 8 nucleotides align to TRBD1. V dropped 7 bases and J dropped 4; count of bases not matched to a gene: 5. This CDR3 comprises 14 residues. Germline V gene lookup returns CDR1 SNHLY and CDR2 FYNNEI. DNA for the CDR3: TGTGCCAGCAAGGTCACAGGGGGTAATGAAAAACTGTTTTTT. It encodes CASKVTGGNEKLFF.

The sample holds a few counts of this clonotype. The chain couples TRBV6-1 to TRBJ2-4; no firm D call. The CDR3 runs to 15 residues. The germline CDR1 and CDR2 sequences are MNHNS and SASEGT. Trimming shortened V by 2 bases and J by 2 bases, and 10 bases separated the two germline ends. The CDR3 nucleotides are TGTGCCAGCAGTGAACCTGGGGTTACCAAAAACATTCAGTACTTC. Its protein is CASSEPGVTKNIQYF.

This clonotype was recorded a few times. V is TRBV20-1 and J is TRBJ2-3; D tentatively reads TRBD1 or TRBD2 (5 bases each). From germline, CDR1 is DFQATT and CDR2 SNEGSKA (reference sequence). The V gene lost 3 bases and the J gene lost 2 bases, with 15 bases spanning the gap. This CDR3 contains 15 residues. CDR3 coding DNA: TGCAGTGCTAGTACGAGGGGAAAAAACACAGATACGCAGTATTTT. Protein: CSASTRGKNTDTQYF.

The J gene is TRBJ2-4, the V gene TRBV18; D possibly matches TRBD1 or TRBD2 (5 bases each). The DNA end is a closer match to TRBJ2-7, so the J assignment may be wrong. CDR1 and CDR2 (germline): KGHSH, LQKENI. This CDR3 comprises 15 residues. CDR3 loop: CASSPIGRELGEQYF. For the CDR3, the DNA is TGTGCCAGCTCACCAATAGGCAGGGAGTTGGGCGAGCAGTACTTC.

This clonotype appeared a few times. The chain has TRBV20-1 and TRBJ2-1; 11 bases align to TRBD2. CDR3 length equals 14 residues. Germline CDR1 reads DFQATT; CDR2 reads SNEGSKA (reference sequence). Trimming removed 6 bases from V and 6 bases from J; junction bases left unmatched: 7. CDR3 amino acids: CSAQVLAGVNEQFF. CDR3 sequence (DNA): TGCAGTGCCCAGGTACTAGCGGGGGTCAATGAGCAGTTCTTC.

This clonotype was detected many times. The V call is TRBV29-1, the J call TRBJ2-7, with a tentative D call TRBD1 (6 bases). V was clipped by 7 bases and J by 3 bases, with 16 bases between them. The CDR3 is made up of 13 amino acids. CDR1 and CDR2 from the germline V gene are SQVTM and ANQGSEA. CDR3 coding DNA: TGCAGCGCTATGACAGGACTCTACTACGAGCAGTACTTC. Its translation: CSAMTGLYYEQYF.

This rearrangement joins TRBV4-1 to TRBJ1-1; no clear D gene. Trimming removed 0 bases from V and 0 bases from J, with 11 bases in between. This CDR3 has 16 amino acids. The germline V gene has CDR1 MGHRA and CDR2 YSYEKL. The CDR3 loop is CASSQDLGLMNTEAFF. The CDR3 nucleotides read TGCGCCAGCAGCCAAGATTTAGGGCTAATGAACACTGAAGCTTTCTTT.